This TCR beta chain was found in a study of T cell repertoires in cytomegalovirus infection (dated 2019 in TCRdb). Some background on the complete study: Recently identified HLA-C-restricted CMV epitopes, whose presentation resists viral immunomodulation, were targeted by peptide stimulations together with well-studied HLA-B-restricted epitopes. Because public TCR beta signatures pointed to carriage of CMV infection together with the matching HLA type, the HLA type of each donor mattered for the analysis.

Explained via the paper, the treatment or condition label denotes: in vitro stimulation with specific CMV peptide epitopes to enrich CMV-specific T cells. CDR1 and CDR2 are drawn from the germline V gene (reference sequence): DFQATT, SNEGSKA. Deletion took 5 bases off V and 5 bases off J, with a span of 15 bases between the germline ends. The CDR3, from cysteine to phenylalanine, totals 13 residues. Just CDR3 DNA is preserved here, 39 bases in frame from base 1. Here is what the overall study found, with its caveats: Cumulative frequency of public TCR beta family members discriminated carriers of CMV infection plus the relevant HLA type in this cohort and an independent roughly 320-donor cohort. The ex vivo response was dominated by HLA-C-restricted CMV-specific TCR beta clonotypes, which also provided the single most frequent clonotype in two of eight donors.

Ten or more counts support this clonotype. The target of this receptor is not known. No quality values exist for individual bases; no much larger clone is one base distant. Sequencing instrument: Illumina HiSeq 1500. TCRdb reprocessing: public reads trimmed at Q25 with fastp, clones called with MiXCR, in-frame beta chains kept. For every CDR3 protein sequence, its rows merge into one entry that carries the most common genes and DNA. The sample table lists roughly 990,000 distinct CDR3 sequences, approximately 32% of them with a count of one. The top ten clones comprise 13% of the sample. The sample consisted of cultured CD8+ T cells from PBMCs, taken from culture after CMV antigen stimulation. This TCR derives from a human donor in good health (CMV status not recorded). Some clones in this sample may be carry-over from other donors' samples. The sequence joins TRBV20-1 to TRBJ1-2; there is no confident call for the D gene. In nucleotides, the sequence is TGCAGTGCTCCAGGACCCACTAGTTATGGCTACACCTTC. Translation gives CSAPGPTSYGYTF.